The 20 T cell receptor beta chains below all came from one sample that was sequenced in a study of technical replicates of blood from several donors. Method: immunoSEQ multiplex PCR; TCRdb's copy keeps in-frame clones and lacks some. The table lists over 70,000 clones, 80% to 95% of them singletons. Sequencing was carried out using T cells isolated from PBMCs. The receptors shown here come from a human donor in good health.

V usage is TRBV7-2 and J usage is TRBJ2-7, with TRBD2 matching 12 bases. V was clipped by 1 base and J by 5 bases; unmatched bases: 15. The V gene's germline CDR1 is SGHTA and CDR2 FQGNSA. CDR3 size: 19 residues. The CDR3 DNA is TGTGCCAGCAGCTTAGGGCCGATACAACTAGCGGGAGGACAAGACGAGCAGTACTTC. Translation: CASSLGPIQLAGGQDEQYF.

This CDR3 is CASSLRLAGGPETQYF. The DNA of the CDR3 is TGTGCCAGCAGTTTAAGACTAGCGGGAGGGCCAGAGACCCAGTACTTC. V and J are TRBV6-5 and TRBJ2-5; 14 bases map to TRBD2. Germline CDR1 reads MNHEY; CDR2 reads SVGAGI. V lost 4 bases and J lost 4; bases outside the gene matches: 5. CDR3 length: 16 amino acids.

A single count supports this clone. This chain links TRBV18 with TRBJ2-7; D possibly corresponds to TRBD1 (5 bases). Germline-derived CDR1 and CDR2 are KGHSH and LQKENI. V lost 3 bases and J lost 5, with 11 bases in between. The CDR3 is 13 residues long. DNA of the CDR3: TGTGCCAGCTCACCCTCGACAGTCCACGAGCAGTACTTC. This gives the protein CASSPSTVHEQYF.

The rearrangement links TRBV19 to TRBJ2-7, with 7 bases aligning to TRBD2. The germline V gene encodes CDR1 LNHDA and CDR2 SQIVND (reference sequence). This CDR3 has 14 residues. V trimming: 5 bases; J trimming: 7 bases; junction bases outside the gene matches: 11. CDR3 nucleotides: TGTGCCAGTAGTCTTCAGGTTGGGGGGGGTGAGCAGTACTTC. It yields the protein CASSLQVGGGEQYF. Variable domain in full (rest from reference TRBV19 and TRBJ2-7): DGGITQSPKYLFRKEGQNVTLSCEQNLNHDAMYWYRQDPGQGLRLIYYSQIVNDFQKGDIAEGYSVSREKKESFPLTVTSAQKNPTAFYLCASSLQVGGGEQYFGPGTRLTVT.

The chain couples TRBV6-1 to TRBJ1-5, with a possible D match to TRBD1 (5 bases). The CDR3 is 13 residues long. Trimming cost V 8 bases and J 5 bases, with 13 bases left between them. The germline CDR1 and CDR2 sequences are MNHNS and SASEGT. CDR3 nucleotides: TGTGCCAGCCGAATTCTGACAGATCAGCCCCAGCATTTT. Protein: CASRILTDQPQHF.

This rearrangement joins TRBV27 to TRBJ2-7, with TRBD2 matching over 13 bases. The trim removed 7 bases at V and 4 bases at J, leaving 10 bases unmatched. Germline V CDR1 and CDR2: MNHEY, SMNVEV (reference sequence). The CDR3 is made up of 16 amino acids. As DNA, the CDR3 is TGTGCCAGCAAACCGGGACTAGCGGGAAGGTTTTACGAGCAGTACTTC. It specifies CASKPGLAGRFYEQYF.

The genes are TRBV19 and TRBJ1-1, with D possibly TRBD1 on 5 matching bases. The ends were cut back, 4 bases at V and 1 base at J, with 10 bases in the middle. Germline-derived CDR1 and CDR2 are LNHDA and SQIVND (reference sequence). CDR3 size: 14 residues. CDR3: CASSKATGNTEAFF. The CDR3 DNA follows: TGTGCCAGTAGTAAAGCAACAGGGAACACTGAAGCTTTCTTT.

This sequence joins TRBV6-5 and TRBJ1-1; D is undetermined. This CDR3 region has 13 residues. Germline V CDR1 and CDR2: MNHEY, SVGAGI. V shed 1 base and J shed 1 base, with 4 bases lying between them. CDR3 in amino acids: CASSYLANTEAFF. The CDR3 DNA is TGTGCCAGCAGTTACTTGGCGAACACTGAAGCTTTCTTT.

The chain uses TRBV30 and TRBJ2-1, with 11 bases that match TRBD2. Germline V gene lookup returns CDR1 GTSNPN and CDR2 SVGIG (reference sequence). The CDR3 extends over 12 amino acids. J gave up 12 bases and V 4 bases, and 5 bases lay outside the gene matches. The DNA for the CDR3 is TGTGCCTGGAATCTAGCGGGAGGTCTGCAGTTCTTC. Protein sequence: CAWNLAGGLQFF.

The J gene is TRBJ2-3, the V gene TRBV10-1, with 9 positions matching TRBD1. The germline V gene has CDR1 WNHNN and CDR2 SYGVQD (reference sequence). The trim removed 8 bases at V and 4 bases at J, leaving 10 bases unmatched. The CDR3 loop spans 15 amino acids. As DNA, the CDR3 is TGCGCCAGCCGGTGGGACAGGGATCAGGCAGATACGCAGTATTTT. Protein sequence: CASRWDRDQADTQYF.

The rearrangement links TRBV6-5 to TRBJ1-1; D perhaps matches TRBD1 (6 bases). The V and J ends lost 10 bases and 3 bases respectively, with 12 bases between them. The CDR3 is 12 amino acids. Looked up from germline, CDR1 is MNHEY and CDR2 is SVGAGI. The CDR3 here is CATGQKYTEAFF. In nucleotides, the CDR3 is TGTGCCACCGGACAGAAATACACTGAAGCTTTCTTT.

The rearrangement links TRBV11-3 to TRBJ1-1; D unresolved. This CDR3 is built from 13 residues. The germline CDR1 and CDR2 sequences are SGHNT and YENEEA. Trimming cost V 5 bases and J 1 base, with 8 bases left between them. The CDR3 is CASSASQNTEAFF. CDR3 bases: TGTGCCAGCAGCGCAAGCCAGAACACTGAAGCTTTCTTT.

The chain has TRBV28 and TRBJ1-2; D possibly corresponds to TRBD1 (6 bases). Germline CDR1 is MDHEN and CDR2 is SYDVKM. The CDR3 runs 15 residues. V lost 5 bases, J lost 6 bases, and 19 bases lay in between. The chain's CDR3 is CASSQQVQGRDGYTF. The CDR3, as DNA: TGTGCCAGCAGTCAACAAGTACAGGGTCGGGATGGCTACACCTTC.

The chain links TRBV19 to TRBJ1-4; D remains unclear. The CDR3 sequence is 13 residues long. The V gene's germline CDR1 is LNHDA and CDR2 SQIVND (reference sequence). Trimming shortened V by 4 bases and J by 4 bases, and 7 bases separated the two germline ends. The CDR3 nucleotides read TGTGCCAGTAGTAACGTACTTAATGAAAAACTGTTTTTT. Protein sequence: CASSNVLNEKLFF.

Only a few counts were recorded for this clone. This chain's CDR3 is CASSGETTYGYTF. The CDR3 DNA reads as TGTGCCAGCTCAGGGGAGACTACCTATGGCTACACCTTC. The V gene is TRBV18, the J gene TRBJ1-2; D gene unclear. The CDR3 loop spans 13 amino acids. Germline V CDR1 and CDR2: KGHSH, LQKENI. V was clipped by 5 bases and J by 4 bases, with 11 bases between them.

The gene calls are TRBV6-5 and TRBJ2-7, with 7 positions matching TRBD1. Germline V gives CDR1 MNHEY, CDR2 SVGAGI. V was clipped by 3 bases and J by 3 bases; unmatched bases: 2. The CDR3 extends over 13 amino acids. The CDR3 coding sequence is TGTGCCAGCAGTTATCACAGGGGCTACGAGCAGTACTTC. It translates to CASSYHRGYEQYF.

The chain recombines TRBV27 with TRBJ1-1, with D unclear. V was cut by 0 bases and J by 4 bases, with 12 bases left in between. The length of the CDR3 is 15 residues. Germline V gene data show CDR1 as MNHEY and CDR2 as SMNVEV (reference sequence). This CDR3 is CASSLSNGIGTEAFF. The CDR3 DNA reads as TGTGCCAGCAGTTTATCGAACGGTATTGGCACTGAAGCTTTCTTT.

V is TRBV13 and J is TRBJ1-1, with TRBD1 as a possible D gene (5 bases). This CDR3 region has 15 residues. V was cut by 5 bases and J by 3 bases, with 16 bases left in between. Germline V gives CDR1 PRHDT, CDR2 FYEKMQ (reference sequence). DNA for the CDR3: TGTGCCAGCAGCCCGGGTATGGTAGGGGACACTGAAGCTTTCTTT. Protein sequence: CASSPGMVGDTEAFF.

The chain links TRBV19 to TRBJ2-2; tentatively, D is TRBD2 (6 bases). V lost 5 bases and J lost 6, with 10 bases in between. The germline CDR1 and CDR2 sequences are LNHDA and SQIVND (reference sequence). The CDR3 loop spans 13 amino acids. Written as DNA, the CDR3 is TGTGCCAGTAGTCGGACTACGGCCGGGGAGCTGTTTTTT. It codes for CASSRTTAGELFF. The variable domain in full, with the rest retrieved from reference TRBV19 and TRBJ2-2, is DGGITQSPKYLFRKEGQNVTLSCEQNLNHDAMYWYRQDPGQGLRLIYYSQIVNDFQKGDIAEGYSVSREKKESFPLTVTSAQKNPTAFYLCASSRTTAGELFFGEGSRLTVL.

In DNA, the CDR3 is TGCGCCAGCATCCTTGGAGCAGAAGCTTTCTTT. It translates to CASILGAEAFF. The chain is built from TRBV5-1 and TRBJ1-1; D gene unclear. CDR3 length equals 11 residues. Germline loops: CDR1 SGHRS, CDR2 YFSETQ. Trimming removed 6 bases from V and 8 bases from J, with 11 bases in between.